The 27 T cell receptor beta chains in this list originate from one sample, sequenced in a study of cytomegalovirus exposure and HLA in healthy donors. It was with 60 Vbeta and 13 Jbeta primers that the PCR ran. The repertoire was sequenced with immunoSEQ multiplex PCR; TCRdb's copy has only in-frame clones and lacks some. Among about 170,000 clones listed, about two thirds were seen once. Sequences were obtained from PBMCs. These receptors were obtained from a human donor in good health.

The chain recombines TRBV2 with TRBJ1-5; D is uncertain. This CDR3 is built from 15 residues. CDR1 and CDR2 from the germline V gene are SNHLY and FYNNEI. The germline V and J ends were trimmed by 3 bases and 1 base, with 10 bases remaining between them. CDR3 DNA: TGTGCCAGCAGTGATGGGAGTGGGAGCAATCAGCCCCAGCATTTT. It codes for CASSDGSGSNQPQHF.

The chain combines TRBV7-6 with TRBJ2-1; the D is unclear. The ends were cut back, 1 base at V and 0 bases at J, with 10 bases in the middle. Looked up from germline, CDR1 is SGHVS and CDR2 is FNYEAQ. CDR3 length equals 16 residues. The CDR3 protein is CASSLVTSPSYNEQFF. The CDR3 region has the DNA TGTGCCAGCAGCTTAGTTACCAGTCCCTCCTACAATGAGCAGTTCTTC.

The chain links TRBV6-1 to TRBJ1-4, with D possibly TRBD1 on 5 matching bases. The CDR3 totals 15 residues. Trimming left V 4 bases short and J 6 bases short, with 15 bases between. In germline, CDR1 is MNHNS, CDR2 SASEGT. The CDR3 reads CASSGSDGGYEKLFF. As DNA, the CDR3 is TGTGCCAGCAGTGGATCGGACGGGGGGTATGAAAAACTGTTTTTT.

This clone was seen just once. The chain combines TRBV7-2 with TRBJ1-5; TRBD1 aligns across 8 bases. V shed 6 bases and J 3 bases; nucleotides not matched to a gene: 7. Germline lookup yields CDR1 SGHTA and CDR2 FQGNSA. CDR3 length equals 15 residues. The CDR3 here is CASSTAGGVNQPQHF. The CDR3 DNA is TGTGCCAGCAGTACCGCAGGGGGCGTCAATCAGCCCCAGCATTTT. The full variable domain, rest sourced from reference TRBV7-2 and TRBJ1-5, is GAGVSQSPSNKVTEKGKDVELRCDPISGHTALYWYRQSLGQGLEFLIYFQGNSAPDKSGLPSDRFSAERTGGSVSTLTIQRTQQEDSAVYLCASSTAGGVNQPQHFGDGTRLSIL.

The CDR3 is CSVGWGQTYGYTF. Here the CDR3 DNA reads TGCAGCGTTGGGTGGGGGCAGACTTATGGCTACACCTTC. The chain recombines TRBV29-1 with TRBJ1-2; D might be TRBD1 (6 bases). The CDR3 covers 13 residues. V lost 4 bases and J 5 bases, leaving 14 bases between the germline ends. Looked up from germline, CDR1 is SQVTM and CDR2 is ANQGSEA. Supplemented by reference TRBV29-1 and TRBJ1-2, the full variable domain reads SAVISQKPSRDICQRGTSLTIQCQVDSQVTMMFWYRQQPGQSLTLIATANQGSEATYESGFVIDKFPISRPNLTFSTLTVSNMSPEDSSIYLCSVGWGQTYGYTFGSGTRLTVV.

Only a few counts were recorded for this clone. This chain links TRBV4-1 with TRBJ1-3; TRBD1 matches 8 bases. J lost 4 bases, V lost 2 bases, and 4 bases had no gene match. Per germline, CDR1 MGHRA and CDR2 YSYEKL. The CDR3 spans 15 residues. CDR3 in amino acids: CASSQYRDRGNTIYF. The CDR3 DNA is TGCGCCAGCAGCCAATACCGGGACAGGGGAAACACCATATATTTT.

The chain links TRBV6-6 to TRBJ2-3; perhaps TRBD2 as D (5 bases). The CDR3 totals 15 residues. Germline CDR1 and CDR2: MNHNY and SVGAGI (reference sequence). The germline V and J ends were trimmed by 0 bases and 2 bases, with 9 bases remaining between them. CDR3 coding DNA: TGTGCCAGCAGTTACTCGCGGGCTACCACAGATACGCAGTATTTT. This sequence encodes CASSYSRATTDTQYF.

The rearrangement links TRBV11-3 to TRBJ2-1; no definite D call. Trimming removed 2 bases at V and 5 bases at J, with 10 bases between. The germline CDR1 and CDR2 sequences are SGHNT and YENEEA. The CDR3 extends over 14 amino acids. CDR3 loop: CASSLLAGDNEQFF. DNA of the CDR3: TGTGCCAGCAGCTTATTGGCTGGTGACAATGAGCAGTTCTTC.

V gene TRBV7-9 combines with J gene TRBJ1-2; D remains ambiguous. Germline-derived CDR1 and CDR2 are SEHNR and FQNEAQ (reference sequence). The CDR3 runs 14 residues. V lost 5 bases, J lost 0 bases, and 10 bases lay in between. In nucleotides, the CDR3 is TGTGCCAGCAGCCCTACCGGGACTAACTATGGCTACACCTTC. As protein: CASSPTGTNYGYTF.

This chain links TRBV7-9 with TRBJ2-3; 7 bases fit TRBD2. The CDR3 is 17 amino acids. The V and J ends lost 5 bases and 0 bases, in that order; junction bases with no gene match: 11. In germline, CDR1 is SEHNR, CDR2 FQNEAQ (reference sequence). This CDR3 is CASSSPRGGPSTDTQYF. CDR3 sequence (DNA): TGTGCCAGCAGCAGCCCCCGGGGAGGGCCTAGCACAGATACGCAGTATTTT.

This clone was recorded once. This rearrangement joins TRBV7-3 to TRBJ1-1; D is possibly TRBD1 (6 bases). Trimming took 4 bases from V and 4 from J, leaving 10 bases between them. CDR1 is SGHTA, CDR2 FQGTGA, per germline. The CDR3 spans 13 residues. This chain's CDR3 is CASSYRDSTEAFF. The CDR3 coding sequence is TGTGCCAGCAGCTACAGGGATAGCACTGAAGCTTTCTTT.

This clone was counted only a few times. This CDR3 reads CTNPLKLDYGYTF. The CDR3, as DNA: TGCACCAACCCACTCAAACTCGACTATGGCTACACCTTC. V and J are TRBV1 and TRBJ1-2. TRBV1 is marked as a pseudogene. This CDR3 has 13 amino acids.

The CDR3 region has the DNA TGTGCCAGCAGCTACCCGGGACAAGGAGGCTACGAGCAGTACTTC. Amino acid sequence: CASSYPGQGGYEQYF. This chain uses TRBV11-1 with TRBJ2-7; a possible D gene is TRBD1 (6 bases). Trimming left V 4 bases short and J 3 bases short, with 16 bases between. The CDR3 totals 15 residues. CDR1 is SGHAT, CDR2 FQDESV, per germline (reference sequence). Supplemented by reference TRBV11-1 and TRBJ2-7, the full variable domain reads EAEVAQSPRYKITEKSQAVAFWCDPISGHATLYWYRQILGQGPELLVQFQDESVVDDSQLPKDRFSAERLKGVDSTLKIQPAELGDSAMYLCASSYPGQGGYEQYFGPGTRLTVT.

The chain recombines TRBV11-1 with TRBJ1-3, with 10 positions matching TRBD1. CDR3 length: 15 amino acids. The V gene's germline CDR1 is SGHAT and CDR2 FQDESV (reference sequence). Germline trimming cut 4 bases from V and 2 bases from J; bases unmatched to any gene: 2. The CDR3: CASSYGQGAGNTIYF. The DNA of the CDR3 is TGTGCCAGCAGCTACGGACAGGGGGCTGGAAACACCATATATTTT.

This sequence joins TRBV6-5 and TRBJ2-3, with 7 nucleotides matching TRBD1. Germline CDR1 reads MNHEY; CDR2 reads SVGAGI. V shed 5 bases and J 0 bases; nucleotides not matched to a gene: 5. CDR3 length equals 15 residues. The CDR3 loop reads CASSQDRPSTDTQYF. The CDR3 DNA follows: TGTGCCAGCAGTCAGGACAGGCCCAGCACAGATACGCAGTATTTT.

V and J are TRBV5-6 and TRBJ2-7, with TRBD1 matching over 8 bases. CDR1 and CDR2 from the germline V gene are SGHDT and YYEEEE. Losses at the gene ends were 2 bases for V and 4 bases for J; bases not matched to a gene: 5. CDR3 length: 14 residues. CDR3 DNA: TGTGCCAGCAGCTTTGACAGGGGCCTTTACGAGCAGTACTTC. It codes for CASSFDRGLYEQYF.

Note on this clone: One end of the junction fails to match germline, which may point to a read error. This chain uses TRBV12-5 with TRBJ1-5, with D possibly TRBD1 on 5 matching bases. Germline loops: CDR1 LGHNT, CDR2 FRNRAP. The CDR3 contains 13 residues. CDR3 region: CASALAGGQPQHF. The CDR3 bases are TGTGCTAGTGCTTTGGCCGGGGGGCAGCCCCAGCATTTT.

This chain joins TRBV15 and TRBJ1-2; the D gene is possibly TRBD1 (6 bases). Trimming took 1 base from V and 7 from J, leaving 16 bases between them. Germline V gene lookup returns CDR1 LNHNV and CDR2 YYDKDF (reference sequence). This CDR3 contains 15 residues. Written as DNA, the CDR3 is TGTGCCACCAGCAGAGTAGCCAGGGGTTATGGTGGCTACACCTTC. Amino acid sequence: CATSRVARGYGGYTF.

A remark on this clone: The identical CDR3 is also encoded by other nucleotide sequences in the sample. The J gene is TRBJ2-7, the V gene TRBV11-2; D unresolved. Germline-derived CDR1 and CDR2 are SGHAT and FQNNGV. Trimming stripped 1 base from V and 2 bases from J, with 6 bases between. This CDR3 is built from 13 residues. As DNA, the CDR3 is TGTGCCAGCAGCTTAGGAGGAACCTACGAGCAGTACTTC. Amino acids: CASSLGGTYEQYF.

This chain uses TRBV7-3 with TRBJ2-7, with D maybe TRBD1 (6 bases). Germline CDR1 and CDR2: SGHTA and FQGTGA. V dropped 2 bases and J dropped 1 base, with 12 bases sitting between them. This CDR3 has 15 residues. The CDR3 loop reads CASSLRPGASYEQYF. Written as DNA, the CDR3 is TGTGCCAGCAGCTTACGGCCAGGGGCTTCCTACGAGCAGTACTTC.

The chain combines TRBV6-4 with TRBJ2-1, with 8 positions matching TRBD2. The CDR3 length is 14 residues. Unmatched junction bases numbered 10, after V lost 8 bases and J lost 7 bases. Germline V gene data show CDR1 as MRHNA and CDR2 as SNTAGT. CDR3 residues: CASARGASGNEQFF. CDR3 DNA: TGTGCCAGCGCGCGGGGGGCTTCGGGGAATGAGCAGTTCTTC.

The chain employs TRBV9 and TRBJ2-4; D possibly corresponds to TRBD2 (5 bases). The CDR3 extends over 18 amino acids. V lost 4 bases and J lost 1, with 21 bases in between. Germline V CDR1 and CDR2: SGDLS, YYNGEE. The DNA of the CDR3 is TGTGCCAGCAGCCCCCAGGTGGGCCACCGCGGGGCCAAAAACATTCAGTACTTC. Its protein product is CASSPQVGHRGAKNIQYF.

V gene TRBV7-9 combines with J gene TRBJ2-1; 9 nucleotides align to TRBD1. The CDR3 loop spans 15 amino acids. CDR1 is SEHNR, CDR2 FQNEAQ, per germline (reference sequence). V lost 3 bases to trimming and J lost 1 base; unmatched junction nucleotides: 1. The CDR3: CASSFGTGSYNEQFF. The CDR3 DNA reads as TGTGCCAGCAGCTTTGGGACAGGGTCCTACAATGAGCAGTTCTTC.

The chain links TRBV27 to TRBJ2-7; no clear D gene. V lost 2 bases, J lost 4 bases, and 9 bases lay in between. The CDR3 is 13 residues long. CDR1 and CDR2 from the germline V gene are MNHEY and SMNVEV (reference sequence). The CDR3 region is CASSLQNAYEQYF. In DNA form, the CDR3 reads TGTGCCAGCAGTTTACAGAATGCTTACGAGCAGTACTTC.

V and J are TRBV9 and TRBJ2-4; 16 bases align to TRBD2. V was clipped by 0 bases and J by 9 bases; unmatched bases: 9. The CDR3 has 18 amino acids. CDR1 and CDR2 from the germline V gene are SGDLS and YYNGEE. CDR3 sequence reads: CASSVAGTSGGALSIQYF. DNA for the CDR3: TGTGCCAGCAGCGTAGCGGGGACTAGCGGGGGGGCCCTCAGCATTCAGTACTTC. Supplemented by reference TRBV9 and TRBJ2-4, the full variable domain reads DSGVTQTPKHLITATGQRVTLRCSPRSGDLSVYWYQQSLDQGLQFLIQYYNGEERAKGNILERFSAQQFPDLHSELNLSSLELGDSALYFCASSVAGTSGGALSIQYFGAGTRLSVL.

The V and J genes are TRBV7-8 and TRBJ2-7; possibly TRBD2 for D (5 bases). CDR3 length equals 16 residues. With 1 base removed from V and 0 bases from J, the gap between germline ends came to 13 bases. Germline assignment: CDR1 SGHVS and CDR2 FQNEAQ. CDR3 sequence (DNA): TGTGCCAGCAGCTTAGAGAACGGGGTCCGCTCCTACGAGCAGTACTTC. Translating gives CASSLENGVRSYEQYF.

As concerns this clone: At one end, the junction sequence differs from germline, possibly due to a read error. This sequence joins TRBV7-7 and TRBJ2-3, with D hard to call. CDR1 and CDR2 (germline): SSHAT, FNYEAQ (reference sequence). The CDR3 loop spans 14 amino acids. CDR3 protein: CASSQARSGDTQYF. The CDR3 coding sequence is TGTGCTAGCAGCCAGGCCCGTTCTGGGGATACGCAGTATTTT. Filled out from reference TRBV7-7 and TRBJ2-3, the complete variable domain reads GAGVSQSPRYKVTKRGQDVTLRCDPISSHATLYWYQQALGQGPEFLTYFNYEAQPDKSGLPSDRFSAERPEGSISTLTIQRTEQRDSAMYRCASSQARSGDTQYFGPGTRLTVL.